The 24 T cell receptor beta chains listed next were all sequenced from one sample in a study of blood T cell repertoires in COVID-19. Assay used: immunoSEQ multiplex PCR; TCRdb lists only in-frame clones, some missing. The repertoire holds a few hundred thousand clones, 65% to 90% seen once, with approximately 7.6% in the top ten. Material: peripheral blood. The receptor source for this set is a human donor in a cohort sampled during active COVID-19.

This clone was detected once. The chain carries TRBV10-3 and TRBJ1-1; no clear D. Trimming pared 3 bases from V and 2 bases from J, leaving 10 bases between. This CDR3 is 14 amino acids long. Germline V gene lookup returns CDR1 ENHRY and CDR2 SYGVKD. CDR3 sequence (DNA): TGTGCCATCAGTGAATCCCCGAGAAACACTGAAGCTTTCTTT. Protein: CAISESPRNTEAFF.

The gene calls are TRBV5-4 and TRBJ1-2; 8 nucleotides agree with TRBD1. With 4 bases clipped from V and 4 bases from J, the junction kept 6 bases outside the gene matches. Germline V gene lookup returns CDR1 SGHNT and CDR2 YYREEE (reference sequence). The CDR3 loop spans 14 amino acids. CDR3 sequence reads: CASSTGQGSYGYTF. The CDR3 DNA follows: TGTGCCAGCAGCACCGGACAGGGCTCCTATGGCTACACCTTC.

The chain combines TRBV30 with TRBJ1-2; D remains unclear. The germline V gene has CDR1 GTSNPN and CDR2 SVGIG (reference sequence). The CDR3 is 12 amino acids. The germline V and J ends were trimmed by 1 base and 4 bases, with 7 bases remaining between them. CDR3 region: CAWSESVYGYTF. The CDR3 bases are TGTGCCTGGAGTGAATCAGTCTATGGCTACACCTTC.

The rearrangement joins TRBV3-1 (or the pseudogene TRBV3-2) to TRBJ2-3, with D possibly TRBD1 on 6 matching bases. There are 16 residues in the CDR3. Trimming cost V 2 bases and J 4 bases, with 16 bases left between them. The V gene's germline CDR1 is LGHDT and CDR2 YNNKEL (reference sequence). The CDR3 here is CASSQLGQPGADTQYF. The CDR3 region has the DNA TGTGCCAGCAGCCAACTAGGACAGCCTGGGGCAGATACGCAGTATTTT.

The chain has TRBV6-5 and TRBJ2-3; the D gene is possibly TRBD2 (7 bases). V lost 7 bases and J 5 bases, leaving 16 bases between the germline ends. The germline V gene has CDR1 MNHEY and CDR2 SVGAGI. This CDR3 has 14 residues. The chain's CDR3 is CASTILGGEDTQYF. The CDR3 coding sequence is TGTGCCAGCACCATACTAGGGGGGGAAGATACGCAGTATTTT.

The chain recombines TRBV30 with TRBJ2-5; 7 bases agree with TRBD1. Germline V lookup: CDR1 GTSNPN, CDR2 SVGIG (reference sequence). The CDR3 covers 12 residues. With V trimmed by 4 bases and J by 5 bases, 4 bases remained unmatched. The CDR3 protein is CAWTGGTETQYF. The DNA for the CDR3 is TGTGCCTGGACAGGGGGTACGGAGACCCAGTACTTC.

The chain couples TRBV14 to TRBJ2-7; D gene ambiguous. Per germline, CDR1 SGHDN and CDR2 FVKESK. V lost 0 bases and J lost 7, with 10 bases in between. This CDR3 comprises 13 residues. The CDR3 nucleotides read TGTGCCAGCAGCCAAGATGGCCCGGGTGAGCAGTACTTC. This translates into CASSQDGPGEQYF.

J is TRBJ1-2 and V is TRBV6-6; TRBD1 is a possible D gene (5 bases). CDR3 length: 16 amino acids. Germline V gene sequence: CDR1 MNHNY, CDR2 SVGAGI (reference sequence). V dropped 2 bases and J dropped 7 bases, with 20 bases sitting between them. CDR3 sequence: CASSYVMGQAGPGYTF. The CDR3, as DNA: TGTGCCAGCAGTTACGTAATGGGCCAGGCAGGGCCTGGCTACACCTTC.

The genes are TRBV30 and TRBJ1-1; D remains unclear. Germline V gene data show CDR1 as GTSNPN and CDR2 as SVGIG (reference sequence). There are 14 residues in the CDR3. V lost 1 base and J lost 5, with 14 bases in between. The CDR3 nucleotides read TGTGCCTGGAGTGGGGTGTCCCCGGGGACTGAAGCTTTCTTT. It codes for CAWSGVSPGTEAFF.

V and J are TRBV5-1 and TRBJ2-7, with D possibly TRBD2 on 5 matching bases. V was shortened by 5 bases and J by 6 bases, with 18 bases between the two germline ends. CDR3 size: 14 residues. Germline lookup yields CDR1 SGHRS and CDR2 YFSETQ. The CDR3 bases are TGCGCCAGCAGTCAGGACTCCCTGGGCCTCGAGCAGTACTTC. Its translation: CASSQDSLGLEQYF.

V is TRBV5-6 and J is TRBJ1-1, with 8 bases aligning to TRBD1. The CDR3 has 13 residues. Germline assignment: CDR1 SGHDT and CDR2 YYEEEE. The V and J ends lost 5 bases and 4 bases, in that order; junction bases with no gene match: 4. The CDR3 sequence is CASRRGQGTEAFF. The CDR3 DNA reads as TGTGCCAGCAGACGCGGACAGGGCACTGAAGCTTTCTTT.

The J gene is TRBJ2-7, the V gene TRBV7-3, with 9 bases fitting TRBD1. This CDR3 is built from 14 residues. The V segment lost 5 bases and the J segment 1 base; nucleotides outside the gene matches: 3. In germline, CDR1 is SGHTA, CDR2 FQGTGA. This chain's CDR3 is CASSKTGGSYEQYF. As DNA, the CDR3 is TGTGCCAGCAGCAAGACAGGGGGGTCCTACGAGCAGTACTTC.

The chain has TRBV19 and TRBJ2-2; 12 nucleotides agree with TRBD2. Germline trimming cut 4 bases from V and 5 bases from J; bases unmatched to any gene: 5. From germline, CDR1 is LNHDA and CDR2 SQIVND (reference sequence). CDR3 length: 16 amino acids. CDR3 in amino acids: CASSTASGGATGELFF. The CDR3 DNA reads TGTGCCAGTAGTACCGCTAGCGGGGGGGCAACCGGGGAGCTGTTTTTT. The whole variable domain, remainder taken from reference TRBV19 and TRBJ2-2, is DGGITQSPKYLFRKEGQNVTLSCEQNLNHDAMYWYRQDPGQGLRLIYYSQIVNDFQKGDIAEGYSVSREKKESFPLTVTSAQKNPTAFYLCASSTASGGATGELFFGEGSRLTVL.

This clone is a singleton in its sample. The rearrangement links TRBV28 to TRBJ2-7; no clear D gene. The V and J ends lost 5 bases and 8 bases respectively, with 16 bases between them. The germline V gene has CDR1 MDHEN and CDR2 SYDVKM. The CDR3 is 13 residues long. The CDR3 loop reads CASSPAVVPQQYF. DNA for the CDR3: TGTGCCAGCAGTCCCGCGGTAGTCCCGCAGCAGTACTTC.

The chain couples TRBV5-4 to TRBJ1-6, with a possible D match to TRBD1 (5 bases). The V gene lost 1 base and the J gene lost 5 bases, with 13 bases spanning the gap. CDR3 length: 16 residues. Germline loops: CDR1 SGHNT, CDR2 YYREEE (reference sequence). Here the CDR3 reads CASSLSGSINNSPLHF. Here the CDR3 DNA reads TGTGCCAGCAGCTTGTCAGGGTCGATAAATAATTCACCCCTCCACTTT.

This chain connects TRBV19 to TRBJ1-5; 8 nucleotides match TRBD1. Trimming at V came to 4 bases and at J to 7 bases, leaving 15 bases not matched to a gene. From germline, CDR1 is LNHDA and CDR2 SQIVND (reference sequence). The CDR3 sequence is 17 residues long. This chain's CDR3 is CASSRPEVQGQEQPQHF. CDR3 nucleotide sequence: TGTGCCAGTAGTAGGCCTGAAGTCCAGGGACAGGAGCAGCCCCAGCATTTT.

V gene TRBV30 combines with J gene TRBJ1-3, with 7 bases matching TRBD1. Per the germline V gene, CDR1 is GTSNPN and CDR2 is SVGIG (reference sequence). This CDR3 contains 15 residues. Germline trimming cut 2 bases from V and 3 bases from J; bases unmatched to any gene: 7. The CDR3 region is CAWSPTGAGGNTIYF. The CDR3 DNA sequence: TGTGCCTGGAGTCCCACAGGGGCGGGTGGAAACACCATATATTTT.

The CDR3 loop reads CASSLNCGGFF. CDR3 in DNA: TGTGCCAGCAGCTTAAACTGCGGGGGGTTCTTC. The chain joins TRBV7-3 to TRBJ2-1; 7 bases are shared with TRBD2. The CDR3 spans 11 residues. Per germline, CDR1 SGHTA and CDR2 FQGTGA. The junction had 3 bases not matched to a gene; V was cut back by 1 base and J by 15 bases.

The CDR3 region is CASSMGWGARQPQHF. The CDR3 bases are TGTGCCAGTAGTATGGGATGGGGAGCACGACAGCCCCAGCATTTT. The rearrangement links TRBV19 to TRBJ1-5, with D uncertain. Germline loops: CDR1 LNHDA, CDR2 SQIVND (reference sequence). V gave up 3 bases and J gave up 7 bases, with 16 bases separating them. CDR3 length equals 15 residues.

Comment on this clone: In the same sample, other DNA sequences code for this CDR3. The chain has TRBV6-5 and TRBJ2-5; no clear D gene. Trimming removed 0 bases from V and 4 bases from J, with 9 bases in between. CDR3 size: 14 residues. CDR1 and CDR2 from the germline V gene are MNHEY and SVGAGI. Here the CDR3 DNA reads TGTGCCAGCAGTTACTCGATACCGGGAGAGACCCAGTACTTC. Translating it yields CASSYSIPGETQYF.

The chain recombines TRBV5-8 with TRBJ2-7; 9 bases line up with TRBD1. This CDR3 region has 16 residues. The germline V gene encodes CDR1 SGHTS and CDR2 YDEGEE. V lost 4 bases and J lost 6; bases outside the gene matches: 14. The CDR3 spells CASSPRNYRGLGEQYF. CDR3 DNA sequence: TGTGCCAGCAGCCCCCGAAACTACAGGGGGCTCGGCGAGCAGTACTTC.

A single count supports this clone. V gene TRBV30 combines with J gene TRBJ1-2; D remains ambiguous. This CDR3 is 14 amino acids long. V gave up 4 bases and J gave up 6 bases, with 18 bases separating them. Germline V gene data show CDR1 as GTSNPN and CDR2 as SVGIG (reference sequence). This CDR3 reads CAWISDIGLNGYTF. CDR3 bases: TGTGCCTGGATTTCCGATATCGGTCTGAATGGCTACACCTTC. Looking up the rest from reference TRBV30 and TRBJ1-2 gives the full variable domain: SQTIHQWPATLVQPVGSPLSLECTVEGTSNPNLYWYRQAAGRGLQLLFYSVGIGQISSEVPQNLSASRPQDRQFILSSKKLLLSDSGFYLCAWISDIGLNGYTFGSGTRLTVV.

The chain links TRBV10-2 to TRBJ2-1; D is undetermined. CDR1 is WSHSY and CDR2 is SAAADI in the germline V gene. Between the trimmed V and J ends, which lost 5 bases and 8 bases, there was a span of 10 bases. The CDR3 totals 12 residues. This CDR3 reads CASSFSEYEQFF. CDR3 nucleotides: TGCGCCAGCAGTTTCTCGGAGTATGAGCAGTTCTTC.

V gene TRBV3-1 (or the pseudogene TRBV3-2) combines with J gene TRBJ1-2; D remains ambiguous. This CDR3 spans 12 amino acids. The germline CDR1 and CDR2 sequences are LGHDT and YNNKEL (reference sequence). V dropped 1 base and J dropped 4 bases, with 4 bases sitting between them. CDR3: CASSQVGYGYTF. In DNA form, the CDR3 reads TGTGCCAGCAGCCAAGTCGGCTATGGCTACACCTTC.